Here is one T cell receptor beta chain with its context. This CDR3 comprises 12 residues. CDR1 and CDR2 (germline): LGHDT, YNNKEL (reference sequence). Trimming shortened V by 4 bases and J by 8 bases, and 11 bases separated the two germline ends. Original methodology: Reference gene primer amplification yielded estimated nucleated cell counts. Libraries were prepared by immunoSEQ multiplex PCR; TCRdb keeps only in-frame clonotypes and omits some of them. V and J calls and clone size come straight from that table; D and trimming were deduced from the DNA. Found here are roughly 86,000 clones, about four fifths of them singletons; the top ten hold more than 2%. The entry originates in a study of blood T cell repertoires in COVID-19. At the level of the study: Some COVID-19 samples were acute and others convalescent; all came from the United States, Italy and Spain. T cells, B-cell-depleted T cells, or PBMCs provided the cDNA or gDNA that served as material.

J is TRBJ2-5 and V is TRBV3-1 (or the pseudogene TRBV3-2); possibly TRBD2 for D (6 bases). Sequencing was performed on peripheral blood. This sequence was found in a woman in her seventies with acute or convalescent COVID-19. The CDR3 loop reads CASSRGGETQYF. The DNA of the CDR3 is TGTGCCAGCAGCCGCGGCGGGGAAACCCAGTACTTC.